These 23 T cell receptor beta chains share one sample of origin, sequenced in a study of blood T cell repertoires in COVID-19. The table came from immunoSEQ multiplex PCR; TCRdb's copy has only in-frame clones and leaves some out. The sample records around 390,000 clones, about 86% being singletons. Material for sequencing was PBMCs or T cells enriched from blood (not recorded which). The receptors come from a woman in her forties or fifties who had recovered from COVID-19.

This sequence joins TRBV19 and TRBJ1-1, with a possible D match to TRBD1 (6 bases). Trimming left V 5 bases short and J 5 bases short, with 12 bases between. Germline CDR1 and CDR2: LNHDA and SQIVND (reference sequence). The CDR3 is 13 residues long. CDR3 residues: CASSQQGGTEAFF. The CDR3 region has the DNA TGTGCCAGTAGTCAACAGGGTGGTACTGAAGCTTTCTTT.

V gene TRBV11-2 combines with J gene TRBJ1-1, with TRBD1 identical over 9 bases. Germline CDR1 is SGHAT and CDR2 is FQNNGV. J lost 0 bases, V lost 5 bases, and 10 bases had no gene match. The CDR3 sequence is 17 residues long. The CDR3: CASSRGTGLLMNTEAFF. The CDR3 DNA reads TGTGCCAGCAGCCGTGGGACAGGGCTGCTTATGAACACTGAAGCTTTCTTT.

The chain joins TRBV11-1 to TRBJ1-1; D is unresolved. V lost 7 bases and J lost 4, with 16 bases in between. Germline loops: CDR1 SGHAT, CDR2 FQDESV (reference sequence). The CDR3 totals 14 residues. The DNA for the CDR3 is TGTGCCAGCACCCTAGAAAGGAGTCGCACTGAAGCTTTCTTT. This gives the protein CASTLERSRTEAFF. Combining the CDR3 with reference TRBV11-1 and TRBJ1-1 gives the whole variable domain EAEVAQSPRYKITEKSQAVAFWCDPISGHATLYWYRQILGQGPELLVQFQDESVVDDSQLPKDRFSAERLKGVDSTLKIQPAELGDSAMYLCASTLERSRTEAFFGQGTRLTVV.

The chain recombines TRBV7-2 with TRBJ2-5; TRBD1 might be the D (6 bases). This CDR3 is built from 14 residues. Trimming stripped 6 bases from V and 5 bases from J, with 16 bases between. CDR1 and CDR2 from the germline V gene are SGHTA and FQGNSA. CDR3 region: CASRQIGGVETQYF. CDR3 DNA: TGTGCCAGCAGGCAAATAGGGGGTGTGGAGACCCAGTACTTC.

J is TRBJ1-1 and V is TRBV3-1 (or the pseudogene TRBV3-2); TRBD1 might be the D (6 bases). From germline, CDR1 is LGHDT and CDR2 YNNKEL (reference sequence). This CDR3 contains 14 residues. Trimming stripped 5 bases from V and 1 base from J, with 11 bases between. CDR3 coding DNA: TGTGCCAGCAGCACCCGGACAGAGAACACTGAAGCTTTCTTT. This gives the protein CASSTRTENTEAFF.

The chain joins TRBV28 to TRBJ1-2, with a tentative D call TRBD1 (6 bases). CDR1 MDHEN and CDR2 SYDVKM come from the germline V gene. The CDR3 covers 14 residues. The V end was cut by 5 bases, the J end by 8 bases, with 18 bases between. CDR3 in DNA: TGTGCCAGCAGTAAAGGGACATCCGGCGGGGGCTACACCTTC. Protein product: CASSKGTSGGGYTF.

On this clone itself: Other nucleotide sequences from this sample produce the same CDR3. J is TRBJ1-1 and V is TRBV7-9; perhaps TRBD1 as D (6 bases). Germline lookup yields CDR1 SEHNR and CDR2 FQNEAQ (reference sequence). The CDR3 contains 14 residues. The V gene lost 5 bases and the J gene lost 2 bases, with 12 bases spanning the gap. The DNA for the CDR3 is TGTGCCAGCAGCCCTAGGGGGGGAAACACTGAAGCTTTCTTT. This translates into CASSPRGGNTEAFF.

The chain couples TRBV7-6 to TRBJ1-1, with unresolved D. V was pared by 2 bases and J by 4 bases, with 8 bases between. The length of the CDR3 is 13 residues. Germline CDR1 is SGHVS and CDR2 is FNYEAQ. CDR3 loop: CASSLTRSTEAFF. CDR3 in DNA: TGTGCCAGCAGCTTAACACGGAGCACTGAAGCTTTCTTT.

V and J are TRBV5-8 and TRBJ1-6; TRBD1 agrees at 11 bases. In germline, CDR1 is SGHTS, CDR2 YDEGEE. This CDR3 contains 15 residues. V lost 2 bases to trimming and J lost 8 bases; unmatched junction nucleotides: 3. DNA for the CDR3: TGTGCCAGCAGCTTCGGACAGGGGGCTTATTCACCCCTCCACTTT. This translates into CASSFGQGAYSPLHF.

The chain recombines TRBV9 with TRBJ1-1, with 7 bases matching TRBD1. This CDR3 comprises 15 residues. The V gene's germline CDR1 is SGDLS and CDR2 YYNGEE. V was pared by 1 base and J by 3 bases, with 6 bases of the junction left unmatched. This CDR3 reads CASSVTGQADTEAFF. The CDR3 DNA sequence: TGTGCCAGCAGCGTAACAGGACAGGCGGACACTGAAGCTTTCTTT.

The rearrangement uses TRBV7-9 and TRBJ1-3; D ambiguous. The CDR3 runs 14 residues. V lost 3 bases and J 0 bases, leaving 6 bases between the germline ends. The germline V gene has CDR1 SEHNR and CDR2 FQNEAQ (reference sequence). The CDR3: CASSLSYSGNTIYF. The CDR3 nucleotides are TGTGCCAGCAGCTTGTCCTACTCTGGAAACACCATATATTTT.

The CDR3 bases are TGTGCCAGCAGCCGGGACAGCGTCGTCCAAGAGACCCAGTACTTC. The encoded protein is CASSRDSVVQETQYF. V usage is TRBV7-9 and J usage is TRBJ2-5; TRBD1 matches at 7 bases. The CDR3 extends over 15 amino acids. Germline lookup yields CDR1 SEHNR and CDR2 FQNEAQ (reference sequence). V lost 5 bases, J lost 1 base, and 7 bases stayed unmatched.

This clone has just one count. The gene calls are TRBV19 and TRBJ1-5; 7 positions match TRBD1. This CDR3 comprises 16 residues. V was pared by 4 bases and J by 2 bases, with 8 bases of the junction left unmatched. From germline, CDR1 is LNHDA and CDR2 SQIVND (reference sequence). DNA for the CDR3: TGTGCCAGTAGTACCCCAGACAGGGCTGGCAATCAGCCCCAGCATTTT. Its protein is CASSTPDRAGNQPQHF.

The chain couples TRBV28 to TRBJ1-2; perhaps TRBD1 as D (5 bases). The V and J ends lost 2 bases and 7 bases respectively, with 23 bases between them. From germline, CDR1 is MDHEN and CDR2 SYDVKM. The CDR3 length is 17 residues. DNA for the CDR3: TGTGCCAGCAGTTTAGGGGCACTGACAGAACCACTATTTGGCTACACCTTC. Translated: CASSLGALTEPLFGYTF.

This CDR3 reads CASSLDPWGRVYF. The CDR3, as DNA: TGTGCCAGCAGCTTAGATCCGTGGGGCAGGGTGTACTTC. V and J are TRBV11-2 and TRBJ2-7, with a weak D call TRBD1 (5 bases). V was shortened by 0 bases and J by 12 bases, with 15 bases between the two germline ends. The CDR3 has 13 amino acids. CDR1 SGHAT and CDR2 FQNNGV come from the germline V gene.

This clone was counted a few times. V and J are TRBV4-1 and TRBJ2-7, with 10 bases lining up with TRBD1. The CDR3 consists of 15 residues. The ends lost 0 bases at V and 5 bases at J; junction bases unmatched: 4. Germline V gene sequence: CDR1 MGHRA, CDR2 YSYEKL. This CDR3 is CASSQEGQGRDEQYF. The CDR3 coding sequence is TGCGCCAGCAGCCAAGAGGGACAGGGGCGGGACGAGCAGTACTTC.

V and J are TRBV19 and TRBJ1-5; D is undetermined. This CDR3 comprises 13 residues. Germline lookup yields CDR1 LNHDA and CDR2 SQIVND (reference sequence). V shed 6 bases and J shed 3 bases, with 9 bases lying between them. The CDR3 DNA reads TGTGCCAGTAGCGCGATTCTCAATCAGCCCCAGCATTTT. Encoded protein: CASSAILNQPQHF.

This clone was detected a few times. The chain uses TRBV6-6 and TRBJ2-7; D is unclear. Trimming shortened V by 6 bases and J by 4 bases, and 13 bases separated the two germline ends. This CDR3 region has 13 residues. The germline CDR1 and CDR2 sequences are MNHNY and SVGAGI (reference sequence). Here the CDR3 reads CASRQPGLYEQYF. CDR3 nucleotide sequence: TGTGCCAGCAGGCAACCGGGTCTGTACGAGCAGTACTTC.

This chain connects TRBV10-3 to TRBJ1-1; D unclear. Germline loops: CDR1 ENHRY, CDR2 SYGVKD. The V end was cut by 5 bases, the J end by 3 bases, with 16 bases between. The CDR3 runs 15 residues. DNA for the CDR3: TGTGCCATCAGTCCCCTTACCTCCACAGACACTGAAGCTTTCTTT. Amino acids: CAISPLTSTDTEAFF.

The chain uses TRBV7-5 and TRBJ2-5; the D call TRBD1 from the table was never checked on the DNA. TRBV7-5 is annotated as a pseudogene. CDR3 length: 18 residues. In nucleotides, the CDR3 is TGTGCCAGAAGTCCGACACCGGGACAGGGGCCGCTGCTGGAGACCCAGTACTTC. Protein: CARSPTPGQGPLLETQYF.

J is TRBJ1-2 and V is TRBV7-3; 7 bases align to TRBD1. CDR1 SGHTA and CDR2 FQGTGA come from the germline V gene. This CDR3 has 13 amino acids. J was trimmed by 10 bases and V by 8 bases; bases with no gene match: 13. The CDR3 region is CASGTGTVSSYTF. DNA for the CDR3: TGTGCCAGCGGCACCGGGACAGTTTCATCCTACACCTTC. The variable domain in full, completed from reference TRBV7-3 and TRBJ1-2, reads GAGVSQTPSNKVTEKGKYVELRCDPISGHTALYWYRQSLGQGPEFLIYFQGTGAADDSGLPNDRFFAVRPEGSVSTLKIQRTERGDSAVYLCASGTGTVSSYTFGSGTRLTVV.

This sequence joins TRBV15 and TRBJ1-2; TRBD1 aligns across 9 bases. The V and J ends lost 3 bases and 9 bases, in that order; junction bases with no gene match: 8. In germline, CDR1 is LNHNV, CDR2 YYDKDF (reference sequence). CDR3 length: 14 residues. The chain's CDR3 is CATSSPNRGLSYTF. The CDR3 coding sequence is TGTGCCACCAGCAGCCCTAACAGGGGGCTAAGCTACACCTTC.

V is TRBV6-5 and J is TRBJ2-1; D gene ambiguous. V dropped 5 bases and J dropped 4 bases, with 15 bases sitting between them. Germline assignment: CDR1 MNHEY and CDR2 SVGAGI. CDR3 length equals 15 residues. This chain's CDR3 is CASSLEFPPYNEQFF. CDR3 DNA sequence: TGTGCCAGCAGTCTTGAGTTTCCCCCATACAATGAGCAGTTCTTC.